This note documents a single T cell receptor (beta chain) sequence. The authors' processing: Scientists estimated how many nucleated cells there were by amplifying reference gene primers. Repertoires were generated with immunoSEQ multiplex PCR, while TCRdb's copy carries only in-frame clones and drops some. D and trimming come from the DNA, and the V and J calls and clone size come from that table. The sample records about 20,000 clones, 79% being singletons. The sample comes from a study of blood T cell repertoires in COVID-19. As for the study in general: Italy, Spain and the United States were the sources of the convalescent and acute COVID-19 samples. T cells, B-cell-depleted T cells, or PBMCs supplied cDNA or gDNA.

The receptor comes from a man aged 80 or over with acute or convalescent COVID-19. The sequencing sample was made of peripheral blood.

CDR3 region: CASSITPEAGYTF. CDR3 nucleotides: TGTGCCAGTAGTATAACTCCTGAGGCTGGCTACACCTTC. The rearrangement joins TRBV19 to TRBJ1-2, with no clear D. The CDR3 is 13 amino acids. Germline loops: CDR1 LNHDA, CDR2 SQIVND (reference sequence). Trimming left V 2 bases short and J 7 bases short, with 11 bases between.